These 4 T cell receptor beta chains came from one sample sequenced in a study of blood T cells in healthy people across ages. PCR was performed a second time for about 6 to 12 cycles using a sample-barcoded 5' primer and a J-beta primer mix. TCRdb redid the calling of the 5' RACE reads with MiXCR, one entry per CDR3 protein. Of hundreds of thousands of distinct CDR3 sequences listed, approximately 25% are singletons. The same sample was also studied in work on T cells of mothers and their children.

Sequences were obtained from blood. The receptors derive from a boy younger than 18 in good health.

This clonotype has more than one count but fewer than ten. The CDR3 is CASSSGTGGNYGYTF. CDR3 sequence (DNA): TGCGCCAGCAGCAGCGGGACAGGGGGTAACTATGGCTACACCTTC. The chain is built from TRBV5-1 and TRBJ1-2; 11 bases map to TRBD1. CDR1 is SGHRS and CDR2 is YFSETQ in the germline V gene. CDR3 length: 15 residues. V dropped 4 bases and J dropped 1; count of bases not matched to a gene: 3.

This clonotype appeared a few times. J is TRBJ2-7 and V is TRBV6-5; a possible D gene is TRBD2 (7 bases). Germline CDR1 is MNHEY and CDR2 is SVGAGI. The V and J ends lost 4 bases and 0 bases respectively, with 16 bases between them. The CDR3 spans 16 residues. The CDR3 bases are TGTGCCAGCAGTTCCCCTAAGGGGGGGGTCTCCTACGAGCAGTACTTC. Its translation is CASSSPKGGVSYEQYF.

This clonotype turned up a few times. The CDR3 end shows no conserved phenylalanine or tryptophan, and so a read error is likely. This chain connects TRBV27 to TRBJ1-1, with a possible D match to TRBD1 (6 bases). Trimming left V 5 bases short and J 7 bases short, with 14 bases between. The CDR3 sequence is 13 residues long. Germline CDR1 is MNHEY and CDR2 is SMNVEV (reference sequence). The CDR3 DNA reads TGTGCCAGCAGTGCGTACAGGGAGAATGAAGCTTTCCTT. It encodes CASSAYRENEAFL.

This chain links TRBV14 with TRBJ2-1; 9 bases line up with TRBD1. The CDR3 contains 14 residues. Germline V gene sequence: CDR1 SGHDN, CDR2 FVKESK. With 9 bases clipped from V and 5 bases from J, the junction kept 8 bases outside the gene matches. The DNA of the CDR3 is TGTGCCAGTGGGTCCCGGGACAGGGACAATGAGCAGTTCTTC. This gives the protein CASGSRDRDNEQFF.